These 21 T cell receptor beta chains came from one sample sequenced in a study of naive and memory T cell subsets. Two oligonucleotides, mixed equimolar, formed the beta constant-region primer covering TRBC1 and TRBC2. Four rounds of PCR amplified the ligated cDNA using nested alpha and beta constant-region primers plus SP2. One entry per CDR3 protein, called by TCRdb with MiXCR from the UMI-ligation and nested PCR reads. There are around 110,000 distinct CDR3 sequences in the sample; 36% occur only once, and 0.75% to 1% lies in the top ten. Material for sequencing was central memory CD4+ T cells from blood. All receptors come from a human donor in good health.

This clonotype occurred a few times. The V call is TRBV29-1, the J call TRBJ1-1; D unresolved. The V end was cut by 7 bases, the J end by 4 bases, with 13 bases between. CDR3 size: 12 residues. Germline V gene lookup returns CDR1 SQVTM and CDR2 ANQGSEA. CDR3 sequence: CSALVWGTEAFF. The CDR3 DNA reads as TGCAGCGCCCTCGTGTGGGGCACTGAAGCTTTCTTT.

This clonotype has just a few counts. The chain combines TRBV10-3 with TRBJ2-1; D perhaps matches TRBD2 (6 bases). Trimming shortened V by 5 bases and J by 4 bases, and 15 bases separated the two germline ends. Germline V CDR1 and CDR2: ENHRY, SYGVKD. The CDR3 is 15 amino acids. This CDR3 reads CAISTSGALYNEQFF. CDR3 coding DNA: TGTGCCATCAGTACATCGGGAGCGCTTTACAATGAGCAGTTCTTC.

This chain joins TRBV5-1 and TRBJ2-5; D remains ambiguous. Germline CDR1 reads SGHRS; CDR2 reads YFSETQ. The germline V and J ends were trimmed by 0 bases and 5 bases, with 8 bases remaining between them. The length of the CDR3 is 13 residues. This CDR3 is CASSLDLRETQYF. CDR3 nucleotide sequence: TGCGCCAGCAGCTTGGACCTCCGCGAGACCCAGTACTTC. The variable domain in full, with the rest retrieved from reference TRBV5-1 and TRBJ2-5, is KAGVTQTPRYLIKTRGQQVTLSCSPISGHRSVSWYQQTPGQGLQFLFEYFSETQRNKGNFPGRFSGRQFSNSRSEMNVSTLELGDSALYLCASSLDLRETQYFGPGTRLLVL.

The rearrangement uses TRBV4-3 and TRBJ2-6; unclear D gene. The CDR3 covers 17 residues. CDR1 is LGHNA and CDR2 is YSLEER in the germline V gene. V was shortened by 1 base and J by 0 bases, with 10 bases between the two germline ends. The CDR3 loop reads CASSQAGTYSGANVLTF. CDR3 nucleotide sequence: TGCGCCAGCAGCCAAGCGGGCACCTACTCTGGGGCCAACGTCCTGACTTTC.

This chain links TRBV11-2 with TRBJ2-7, with D maybe TRBD1 (6 bases). Germline assignment: CDR1 SGHAT and CDR2 FQNNGV. Trimming stripped 1 base from V and 6 bases from J, with 7 bases between. This CDR3 comprises 12 residues. This chain's CDR3 is CASSLGTAEQYF. In DNA form, the CDR3 reads TGTGCCAGCAGCTTAGGGACAGCCGAGCAGTACTTC. Using reference TRBV11-2 and TRBJ2-7 for the parts outside the CDR3, the full variable domain is EAGVAQSPRYKIIEKRQSVAFWCNPISGHATLYWYQQILGQGPKLLIQFQNNGVVDDSQLPKDRFSAERLKGVDSTLKIQPAKLEDSAVYLCASSLGTAEQYFGPGTRLTVT.

This clonotype has only a few counts. The rearrangement joins TRBV6-5 to TRBJ2-7, with TRBD1 matching over 7 bases. This CDR3 is 14 amino acids long. Germline CDR1 is MNHEY and CDR2 is SVGAGI. The junction had 9 bases not matched to a gene; V was cut back by 6 bases and J by 4 bases. Here the CDR3 DNA reads TGTGCCAGCAGCTCCACCGGGACAGATTACGAGCAGTACTTC. It codes for CASSSTGTDYEQYF.

The rearrangement uses TRBV5-6 and TRBJ2-2; unclear D gene. The CDR3 has 13 amino acids. Trimming took off 4 bases at V and 4 bases at J, with 8 bases between the two ends. Germline V CDR1 and CDR2: SGHDT, YYEEEE. The CDR3 DNA sequence: TGTGCCAGCAGCGGGGTGAGCACCGGGGAGCTGTTTTTT. Its protein product is CASSGVSTGELFF.

The chain carries TRBV7-8 and TRBJ1-6; D not resolved. Trimming pared 5 bases from V and 10 bases from J, leaving 18 bases between. The germline V gene has CDR1 SGHVS and CDR2 FQNEAQ. The CDR3 totals 15 residues. The CDR3 nucleotides are TGTGCCAGCAGCATCGGACGGGCTGGAAGGTCACCCCTCCACTTT. This encodes CASSIGRAGRSPLHF.

The V and J genes are TRBV7-2 and TRBJ2-7; perhaps D is TRBD1 or TRBD2 (5 bases each). The CDR3 runs to 13 residues. Germline V gene lookup returns CDR1 SGHTA and CDR2 FQGNSA. Trimming shortened V by 3 bases and J by 2 bases, and 8 bases separated the two germline ends. CDR3 loop: CASSFGTTYEQYF. CDR3 nucleotides: TGTGCCAGCAGCTTCGGGACGACCTACGAGCAGTACTTC.

The chain combines TRBV11-2 with TRBJ2-7; D unclear. The germline gives CDR1 SGHAT, CDR2 FQNNGV. V lost 4 bases, J lost 0 bases, and 13 bases lay in between. The CDR3 totals 15 residues. CDR3 amino acids: CASSYGRILSYEQYF. CDR3 DNA sequence: TGTGCCAGCAGCTACGGCCGAATCCTCTCCTACGAGCAGTACTTC.

V usage is TRBV7-8 and J usage is TRBJ1-6, with 7 bases matching TRBD1. Losses at the gene ends were 5 bases for V and 9 bases for J; bases not matched to a gene: 10. This CDR3 is built from 15 residues. The germline V gene has CDR1 SGHVS and CDR2 FQNEAQ. The CDR3 DNA sequence: TGTGCCAGCAGCCCTAGCAGGGACAGCTTTTCACCCCTCCACTTT. It encodes CASSPSRDSFSPLHF.

Ten or more counts support this clonotype. V usage is TRBV7-2 and J usage is TRBJ2-3, with TRBD2 matching over 10 bases. The CDR3 is 15 residues long. In germline, CDR1 is SGHTA, CDR2 FQGNSA. V shed 4 bases, J shed 6 bases, and the junction held 7 bases outside the gene matches. Written as DNA, the CDR3 is TGTGCCAGCAGCTACGCCGGGACTAGCGAGGATACGCAGTATTTT. Protein sequence: CASSYAGTSEDTQYF.

This clonotype came up a few times. The V gene is TRBV2, the J gene TRBJ1-5; D is perhaps TRBD1 (5 bases). Germline V gene data show CDR1 as SNHLY and CDR2 as FYNNEI. The V end was cut by 2 bases, the J end by 9 bases, with 14 bases between. The CDR3 is 14 residues long. The CDR3 spells CASSEFGGFSPQHF. CDR3 nucleotides: TGTGCCAGCAGTGAATTTGGGGGGTTCTCGCCCCAGCATTTT.

This clonotype was seen only a few times. The V gene is TRBV28, the J gene TRBJ2-1; maybe TRBD1 (7 bases). Germline CDR1 is MDHEN and CDR2 is SYDVKM. The CDR3 totals 13 residues. Trimming removed 7 bases at V and 12 bases at J, with 19 bases between. CDR3 coding DNA: TGTGCCAGCACCCCAGGGGGGACAGTTATGCAGTTCTTC. It is translated as CASTPGGTVMQFF.

The V call is TRBV20-1, the J call TRBJ2-7; D possibly corresponds to TRBD1 (5 bases). Germline CDR1 is DFQATT and CDR2 is SNEGSKA (reference sequence). The CDR3 totals 17 residues. V lost 1 base, J lost 1 base, and 20 bases lay in between. The DNA of the CDR3 is TGCAGTGCTAGAGGTCCCCTTGACAGAGGAAGATCCTACGAGCAGTACTTC. This sequence encodes CSARGPLDRGRSYEQYF.

The chain links TRBV5-4 to TRBJ2-2; maybe TRBD2 (5 bases). V was pared by 2 bases and J by 4 bases, with 12 bases between. This CDR3 contains 15 residues. Germline CDR1 reads SGHNT; CDR2 reads YYREEE (reference sequence). The DNA for the CDR3 is TGTGCCAGCAGCTTCCCGGGAAGAGTCACCGGGGAGCTGTTTTTT. Protein: CASSFPGRVTGELFF.

This clonotype was found a few times. V usage is TRBV12-3 or TRBV12-4 and J usage is TRBJ1-6; TRBD1 agrees at 9 bases. The CDR3 loop spans 15 amino acids. With V trimmed by 6 bases and J by 7 bases, 7 bases remained unmatched. CDR3 sequence reads: CASSKQGAQNSPLHF. The CDR3 DNA is TGTGCCAGCAGCAAACAGGGGGCGCAGAATTCACCCCTCCACTTT.

V usage is TRBV6-6 and J usage is TRBJ1-3, with D uncertain. CDR1 MNHNY and CDR2 SVGAGI come from the germline V gene (reference sequence). The CDR3 has 13 amino acids. V lost 7 bases to trimming and J lost 1 base, with 8 bases between them. This CDR3 reads CASTTGSGNTIYF. Written as DNA, the CDR3 is TGTGCCAGCACCACGGGTTCTGGAAACACCATATATTTT.

The V call is TRBV10-3, the J call TRBJ2-3, with D perhaps assigned TRBD1 or TRBD2 (6 bases each). The CDR3 totals 14 residues. Germline V lookup: CDR1 ENHRY, CDR2 SYGVKD. V gave up 5 bases and J gave up 2 bases, with 11 bases separating them. The CDR3 loop is CAISKGGDTDTQYF. CDR3 bases: TGTGCCATCAGTAAGGGGGGCGACACAGATACGCAGTATTTT.

The rearrangement links TRBV6-2 or TRBV6-3 to TRBJ2-1, with TRBD2 as a possible D gene (6 bases). Germline loops: CDR1 MNHEY, CDR2 SVGEGT. Deletions cut 1 base from V and 3 bases from J, with 13 bases between. This CDR3 is 16 amino acids long. The CDR3 spells CASSYYPGLSYNEQFF. The CDR3 DNA follows: TGTGCCAGCAGTTACTATCCGGGACTGAGCTACAATGAGCAGTTCTTC.

This clonotype was found many times. The genes are TRBV5-4 and TRBJ2-3, with TRBD1 matching 7 bases. The ends lost 2 bases at V and 1 base at J; junction bases unmatched: 1. CDR1 and CDR2 (germline): SGHNT, YYREEE (reference sequence). This CDR3 contains 14 residues. CDR3 region: CASSFGQGTDTQYF. In DNA, the CDR3 is TGTGCCAGCAGCTTCGGACAGGGCACAGATACGCAGTATTTT.